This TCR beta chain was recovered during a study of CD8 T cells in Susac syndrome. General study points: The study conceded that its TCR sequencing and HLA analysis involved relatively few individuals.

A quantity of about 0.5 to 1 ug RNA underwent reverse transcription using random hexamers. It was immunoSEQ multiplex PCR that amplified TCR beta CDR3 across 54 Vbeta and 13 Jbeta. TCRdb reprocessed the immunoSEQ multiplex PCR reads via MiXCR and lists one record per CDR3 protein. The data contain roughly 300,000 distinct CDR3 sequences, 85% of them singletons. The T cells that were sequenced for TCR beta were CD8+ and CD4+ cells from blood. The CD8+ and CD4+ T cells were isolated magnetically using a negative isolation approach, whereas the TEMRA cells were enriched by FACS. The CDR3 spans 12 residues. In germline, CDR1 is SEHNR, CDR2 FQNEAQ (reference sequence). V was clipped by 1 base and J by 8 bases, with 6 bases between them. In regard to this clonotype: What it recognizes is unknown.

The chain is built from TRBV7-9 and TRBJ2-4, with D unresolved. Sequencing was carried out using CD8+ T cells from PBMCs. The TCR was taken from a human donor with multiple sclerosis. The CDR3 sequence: CASSLGSDIQYF. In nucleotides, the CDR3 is TGTGCCAGCAGCTTAGGATCGGACATTCAGTACTTC.